This T cell receptor beta chain was observed in a study of yellow fever vaccine responses in identical twins. TCRdb independently ran MiXCR on the RT-PCR reads; one entry per CDR3 protein. Of about 17,000 distinct CDR3 sequences in the sample, around 70% were seen once. Details on this clonotype: The antigen is unknown.

Study-wide points: As reported, the vaccine T cell response of twins seemed partly convergent and partly personalized.

The CDR3 runs 15 residues. With 8 bases removed from V and 2 bases from J, the gap between germline ends came to 16 bases. Germline V gives CDR1 PRHDT, CDR2 FYEKMQ (reference sequence). This TCR derives from a woman between 18 and 30 years old who received the yellow fever vaccine. Sequencing was performed on T cells from blood (PBMCs), unsorted or a sorted subset (not recorded which), taken before or after yellow fever vaccination (not recorded which). The gene calls are TRBV13 and TRBJ2-1; D may be TRBD2 (5 bases). This CDR3 is CASGRSWEPYNEQFF. Here the CDR3 DNA reads TGTGCCAGCGGCCGATCGTGGGAGCCCTACAATGAGCAGTTCTTC.